This TCR beta chain emerged from a study of blood T cell repertoires in COVID-19. Clinical histories supplied by participants themselves formed the basis of cohort assignment. Two negative PCRs, clearance, or symptom resolution were required of recovered Cohort 3 donors. In the original processing: The assay estimated nucleated cells by amplifying reference gene primers. Measured with immunoSEQ multiplex PCR; TCRdb has only the in-frame clones, and not every one. Clone size and V and J calls were adopted from that table, with D and trimming inferred from the DNA. The table records 350,000 to 450,000 clones, around 83% of them present only once. The origin of this receptor is a woman between 45 and 65 years old who had recovered from COVID-19. Sample: PBMCs or T cells enriched from blood (not recorded which).

The CDR3 is CASSLDPGVTGYTF. CDR3 coding DNA: TGTGCCAGCAGCTTAGATCCGGGAGTGACAGGCTACACCTTC. The chain is built from TRBV11-3 and TRBJ1-2, with no clear D. Germline CDR1 reads SGHNT; CDR2 reads YENEEA. This CDR3 comprises 14 residues. Between the trimmed V and J ends, which lost 0 bases and 8 bases, there was a span of 13 bases.